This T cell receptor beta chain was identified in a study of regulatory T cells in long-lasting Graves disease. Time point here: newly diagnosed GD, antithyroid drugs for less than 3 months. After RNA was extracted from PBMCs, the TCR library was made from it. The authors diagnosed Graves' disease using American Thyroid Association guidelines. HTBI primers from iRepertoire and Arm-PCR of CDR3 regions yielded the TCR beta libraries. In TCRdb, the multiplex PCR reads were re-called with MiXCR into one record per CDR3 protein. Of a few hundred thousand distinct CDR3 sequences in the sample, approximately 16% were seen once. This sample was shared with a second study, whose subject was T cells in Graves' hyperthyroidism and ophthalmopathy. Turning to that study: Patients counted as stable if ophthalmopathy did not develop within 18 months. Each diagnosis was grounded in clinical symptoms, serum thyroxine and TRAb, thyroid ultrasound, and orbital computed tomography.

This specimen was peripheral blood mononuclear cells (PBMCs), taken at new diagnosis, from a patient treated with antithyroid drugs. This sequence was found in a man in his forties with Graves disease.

In DNA, the CDR3 is TGCAGTGCTAGAGGGACAGGGGGCTCTAATTCACCCCTCCACTTT. This codes for CSARGTGGSNSPLHF. V usage is TRBV20-1 and J usage is TRBJ1-6, with 11 bases aligning to TRBD1. CDR1 and CDR2 from the germline V gene are DFQATT and SNEGSKA (reference sequence). V lost 1 base and J lost 6; bases outside the gene matches: 2. The CDR3 spans 15 residues.